The next 9 T cell receptor beta chains were all read from a single sample in a study of shared clonotypes between healthy human individuals. CD45RO-negative CD8 cells positively selected for CCR7 made up the naive population, which excluded terminally differentiated effector memory CD45RA+ cells. Method: immunoSEQ multiplex PCR; TCRdb's copy keeps in-frame clones and lacks some. The data contain about 2 million clones, about 94% of them singletons. The sequenced material came from naive CD8+ T cells sorted from blood. The receptors derive from a man aged 18 to 30 in good health.

The genes are TRBV13 and TRBJ2-5; the D gene is possibly TRBD2 (6 bases). With 8 bases removed from V and 5 bases from J, the gap between germline ends came to 15 bases. Germline V gene lookup returns CDR1 PRHDT and CDR2 FYEKMQ (reference sequence). The CDR3 spans 13 residues. CDR3 nucleotide sequence: TGTGCCAGCTCCGGGGGTTCAGGGGAGACCCAGTACTTC. This sequence encodes CASSGGSGETQYF.

The V gene is TRBV4-2, the J gene TRBJ2-1; no clear D. The CDR3 covers 11 residues. CDR1 is LGHNA and CDR2 is YNFKEQ in the germline V gene. The germline V and J ends were trimmed by 5 bases and 7 bases, with 6 bases remaining between them. CDR3 in amino acids: CASSLGNEQFF. CDR3 nucleotides: TGTGCCAGCAGCTTGGGGAATGAGCAGTTCTTC.

Of note for this clone: At the DNA level, this CDR3 is encoded by other sequences in the same sample as well. The chain uses TRBV7-6 and TRBJ2-3; D remains ambiguous. The germline V gene has CDR1 SGHVS and CDR2 FNYEAQ. V shed 0 bases and J shed 1 base, with 5 bases lying between them. The CDR3 extends over 14 amino acids. The CDR3, as DNA: TGTGCCAGCAGCTTAGCGGGCGGCACAGATACGCAGTATTTT. Protein product: CASSLAGGTDTQYF.

V is TRBV25-1 and J is TRBJ1-2; TRBD1 matches 8 bases. Germline V gives CDR1 MGHDK, CDR2 SYGVNS. The length of the CDR3 is 14 residues. The V and J ends lost 3 bases and 8 bases, in that order; junction bases with no gene match: 8. This CDR3 is CASSDSGTGHGYTF. CDR3 nucleotides: TGTGCCAGCAGTGATTCCGGGACAGGCCACGGCTACACCTTC.

CDR3 bases: TGTGCCAGCAGCGTAGGAGGCGCCGGCCTTAATGAAAAACTGTTTTTT. Translated: CASSVGGAGLNEKLFF. This chain joins TRBV9 and TRBJ1-4; unclear D gene. The CDR3 extends over 16 amino acids. The germline gives CDR1 SGDLS, CDR2 YYNGEE. Trimming pared 0 bases from V and 4 bases from J, leaving 13 bases between.

The chain carries TRBV7-2 and TRBJ1-2, with D possibly matching TRBD1 (5 bases). The V gene's germline CDR1 is SGHTA and CDR2 FQGNSA. The CDR3 has 15 residues. Trimming removed 1 base from V and 8 bases from J, with 17 bases in between. The CDR3 spells CASSLGDGLYGGYTF. The CDR3, as DNA: TGTGCCAGCAGCTTAGGGGACGGGCTCTATGGAGGCTACACCTTC.

Only one count was recorded for this clone. For the CDR3, the DNA is TGTGCCAGCAGCTTAGTAGACAGGGCAGAAGGCTACACCTTC. As protein: CASSLVDRAEGYTF. This sequence joins TRBV7-2 and TRBJ1-2; 7 nucleotides match TRBD1. The CDR3 totals 14 residues. The V segment lost 1 base and the J segment 8 bases; nucleotides outside the gene matches: 7. Germline-derived CDR1 and CDR2 are SGHTA and FQGNSA.

V gene TRBV28 combines with J gene TRBJ1-1; TRBD1 is a possible D gene (5 bases). With 6 bases removed from V and 0 bases from J, the gap between germline ends came to 17 bases. The CDR3 length is 16 residues. Looked up from germline, CDR1 is MDHEN and CDR2 is SYDVKM. CDR3 sequence (DNA): TGTGCCAGCAGCATCCGATCTGGGGGTTTGAACACTGAAGCTTTCTTT. This translates into CASSIRSGGLNTEAFF.

Details on this clone: One end of the junction is discordant with germline, which a read error may explain. This chain connects TRBV4-2 to TRBJ2-7; D gene ambiguous. The CDR3 runs 13 residues. From germline, CDR1 is LGHNA and CDR2 YNFKEQ. The CDR3 region has the DNA TGTGCCAGCAGCCAAGAGACCCTCTACGCGCAGTACTTC. It codes for CASSQETLYAQYF.